Reported below is one T cell receptor beta chain. Its specificity is unknown. Between the trimmed V and J ends, which lost 2 bases and 8 bases, there was a span of 9 bases. The CDR3 contains 12 residues. The sample is drawn from a study of cytomegalovirus exposure and HLA in healthy donors. Researchers ran the PCR with 60 Vbeta and 13 Jbeta primers. Profiled with immunoSEQ multiplex PCR; TCRdb holds only in-frame clones, not every one. The sample includes 200,000 to 250,000 clones, 82% of them seen just once. Overall study findings and caveats: Donors were assumed by presence/absence analyses to have roughly uniform sequencing depth.

The genes are TRBV23-1 and TRBJ1-2; D remains unclear. TRBV23-1 is treated as an ORF (open reading frame) with a function not yet certain. The source material was PBMCs. The TCR originated in a middle-aged woman in good health and CMV-seropositive. CDR3 loop: CASSQAEMGYTF. CDR3 bases: TGCGCCAGCAGTCAAGCTGAGATGGGCTACACCTTC.